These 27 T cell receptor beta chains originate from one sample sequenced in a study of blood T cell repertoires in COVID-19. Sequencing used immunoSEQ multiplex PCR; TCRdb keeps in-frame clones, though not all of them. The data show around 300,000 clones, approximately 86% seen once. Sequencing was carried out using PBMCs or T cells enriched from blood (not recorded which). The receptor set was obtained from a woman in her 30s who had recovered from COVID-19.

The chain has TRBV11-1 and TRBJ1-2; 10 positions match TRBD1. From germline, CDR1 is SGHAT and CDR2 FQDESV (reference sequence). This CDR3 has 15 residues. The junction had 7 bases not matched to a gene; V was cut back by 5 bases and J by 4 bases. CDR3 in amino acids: CASSPRDRGFYGYTF. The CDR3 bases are TGTGCCAGCAGCCCAAGGGACAGGGGTTTCTATGGCTACACCTTC.

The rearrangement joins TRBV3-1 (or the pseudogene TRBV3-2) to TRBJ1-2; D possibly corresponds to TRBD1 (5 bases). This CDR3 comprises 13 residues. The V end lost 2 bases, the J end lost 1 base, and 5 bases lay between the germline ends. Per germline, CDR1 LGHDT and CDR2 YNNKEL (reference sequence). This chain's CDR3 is CASSQQGNYGYTF. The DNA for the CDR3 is TGTGCCAGCAGCCAACAGGGTAACTATGGCTACACCTTC.

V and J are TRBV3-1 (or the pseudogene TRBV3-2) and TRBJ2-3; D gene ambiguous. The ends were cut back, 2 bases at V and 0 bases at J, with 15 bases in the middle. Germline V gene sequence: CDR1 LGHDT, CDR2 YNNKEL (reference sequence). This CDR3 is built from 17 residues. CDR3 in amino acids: CASSQLDIDSSTDTQYF. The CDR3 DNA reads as TGTGCCAGCAGCCAATTAGATATCGACTCTAGCACAGATACGCAGTATTTT.

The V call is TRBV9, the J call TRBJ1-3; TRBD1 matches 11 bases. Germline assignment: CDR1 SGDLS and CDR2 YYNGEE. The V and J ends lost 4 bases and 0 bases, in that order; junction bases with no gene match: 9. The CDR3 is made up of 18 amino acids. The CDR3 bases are TGTGCCAGCAGCCCCCGGGACAGGGGGATCGTCTCTGGAAACACCATATATTTT. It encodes CASSPRDRGIVSGNTIYF.

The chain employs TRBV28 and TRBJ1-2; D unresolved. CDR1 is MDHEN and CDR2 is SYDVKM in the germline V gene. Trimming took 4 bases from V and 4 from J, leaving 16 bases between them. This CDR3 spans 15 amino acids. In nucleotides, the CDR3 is TGTGCCAGCAGTTCCTCCCCGGGAGGCTTCTATGGCTACACCTTC. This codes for CASSSSPGGFYGYTF.

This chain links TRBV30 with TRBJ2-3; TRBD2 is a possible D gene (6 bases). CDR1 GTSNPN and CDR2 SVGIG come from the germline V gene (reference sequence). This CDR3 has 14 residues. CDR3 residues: CAQRGSVSTDTQYF. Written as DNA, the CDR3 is TGTGCTCAACGGGGGAGTGTCTCCACAGATACGCAGTATTTT.

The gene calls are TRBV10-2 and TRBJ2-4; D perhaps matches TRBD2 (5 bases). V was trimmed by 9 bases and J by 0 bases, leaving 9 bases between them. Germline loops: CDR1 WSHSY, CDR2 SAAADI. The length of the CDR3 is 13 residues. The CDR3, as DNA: TGCGCCAGTCGTGGACTAGCCAAAAACATTCAGTACTTC. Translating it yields CASRGLAKNIQYF.

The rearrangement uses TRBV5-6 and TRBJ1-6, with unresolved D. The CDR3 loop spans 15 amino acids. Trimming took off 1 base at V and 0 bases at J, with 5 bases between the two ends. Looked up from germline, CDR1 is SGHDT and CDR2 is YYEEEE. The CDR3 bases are TGTGCCAGCAGCTTGTCCCGCTCCTATAATTCACCCCTCCACTTT. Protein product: CASSLSRSYNSPLHF.

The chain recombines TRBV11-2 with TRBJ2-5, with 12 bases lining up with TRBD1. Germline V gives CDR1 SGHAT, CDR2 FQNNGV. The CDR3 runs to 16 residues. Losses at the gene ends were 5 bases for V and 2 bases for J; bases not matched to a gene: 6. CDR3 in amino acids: CASSRRDRGRQETQYF. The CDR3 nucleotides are TGTGCCAGCAGCCGACGGGACAGGGGGCGTCAAGAGACCCAGTACTTC.

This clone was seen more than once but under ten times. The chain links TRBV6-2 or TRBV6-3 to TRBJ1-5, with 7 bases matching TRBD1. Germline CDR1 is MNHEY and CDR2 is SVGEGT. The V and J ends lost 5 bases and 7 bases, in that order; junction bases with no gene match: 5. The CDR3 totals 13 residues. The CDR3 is CASSADRRQPQHF. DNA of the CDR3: TGTGCCAGCAGTGCGGACAGGCGCCAGCCCCAGCATTTT.

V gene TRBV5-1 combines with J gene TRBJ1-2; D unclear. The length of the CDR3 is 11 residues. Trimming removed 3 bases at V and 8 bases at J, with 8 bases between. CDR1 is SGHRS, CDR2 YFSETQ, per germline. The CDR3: CASSSGGGYTF. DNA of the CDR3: TGCGCCAGCAGCTCCGGAGGGGGCTACACCTTC.

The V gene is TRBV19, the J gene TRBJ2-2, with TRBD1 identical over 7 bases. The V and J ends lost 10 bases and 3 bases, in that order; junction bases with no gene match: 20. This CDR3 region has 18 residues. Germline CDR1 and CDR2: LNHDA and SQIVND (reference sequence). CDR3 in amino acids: CATTLGQLGYSDTGELFF. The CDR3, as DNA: TGTGCCACCACCTTGGGACAGCTGGGCTACTCAGACACCGGGGAGCTGTTTTTT. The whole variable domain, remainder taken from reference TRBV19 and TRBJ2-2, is DGGITQSPKYLFRKEGQNVTLSCEQNLNHDAMYWYRQDPGQGLRLIYYSQIVNDFQKGDIAEGYSVSREKKESFPLTVTSAQKNPTAFYLCATTLGQLGYSDTGELFFGEGSRLTVL.

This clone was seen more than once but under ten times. In DNA, the CDR3 is TGTGCCTGGAGCCCTATGGGCATTCCCGAGCAGTACTTC. It is translated as CAWSPMGIPEQYF. This rearrangement joins TRBV30 to TRBJ2-7; D ambiguous. Per the germline V gene, CDR1 is GTSNPN and CDR2 is SVGIG (reference sequence). Deletions cut 3 bases from V and 6 bases from J, with 15 bases between. The CDR3 totals 13 residues.

The CDR3, as DNA: TGTGCCAGCTTCGGTGGGACAGCGAGGTACTATGGCTACACCTTC. Amino acid sequence: CASFGGTARYYGYTF. V gene TRBV9 combines with J gene TRBJ1-2; 7 bases align to TRBD1. Germline assignment: CDR1 SGDLS and CDR2 YYNGEE. V lost 7 bases and J lost 3; bases outside the gene matches: 12. The CDR3 sequence is 15 residues long.

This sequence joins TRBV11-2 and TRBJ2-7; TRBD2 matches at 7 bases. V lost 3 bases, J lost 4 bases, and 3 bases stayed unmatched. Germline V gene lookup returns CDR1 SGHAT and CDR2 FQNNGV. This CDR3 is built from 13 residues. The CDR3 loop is CASSFGGGYEQYF. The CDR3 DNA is TGTGCCAGCAGCTTTGGGGGGGGTTACGAGCAGTACTTC.

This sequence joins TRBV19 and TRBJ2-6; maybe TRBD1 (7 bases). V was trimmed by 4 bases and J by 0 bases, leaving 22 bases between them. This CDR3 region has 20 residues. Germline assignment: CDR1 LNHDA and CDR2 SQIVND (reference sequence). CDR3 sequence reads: CASSSAWRGHQASGANVLTF. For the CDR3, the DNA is TGTGCCAGTAGTAGTGCCTGGAGGGGGCACCAAGCCTCTGGGGCCAACGTCCTGACTTTC.

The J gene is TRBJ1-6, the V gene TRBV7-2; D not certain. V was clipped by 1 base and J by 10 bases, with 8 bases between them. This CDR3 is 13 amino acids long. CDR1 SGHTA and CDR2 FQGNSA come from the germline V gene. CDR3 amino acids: CASSLVEESPLHF. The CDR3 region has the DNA TGTGCCAGCAGCTTAGTTGAGGAATCACCCCTCCACTTT.

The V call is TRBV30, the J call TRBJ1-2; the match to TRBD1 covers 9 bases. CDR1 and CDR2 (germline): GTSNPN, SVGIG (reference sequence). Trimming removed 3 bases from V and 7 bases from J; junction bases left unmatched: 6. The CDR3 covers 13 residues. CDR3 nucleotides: TGTGCCTGGAGCGGGACAGGGATCTCTGGCTACACCTTC. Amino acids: CAWSGTGISGYTF.

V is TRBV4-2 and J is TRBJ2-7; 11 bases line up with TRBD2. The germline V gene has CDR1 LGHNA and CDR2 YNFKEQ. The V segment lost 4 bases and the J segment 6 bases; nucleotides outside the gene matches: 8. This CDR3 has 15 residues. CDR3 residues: CASSRQLAGDGEQYF. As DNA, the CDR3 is TGTGCCAGCAGCCGACAACTAGCGGGAGACGGCGAGCAGTACTTC.

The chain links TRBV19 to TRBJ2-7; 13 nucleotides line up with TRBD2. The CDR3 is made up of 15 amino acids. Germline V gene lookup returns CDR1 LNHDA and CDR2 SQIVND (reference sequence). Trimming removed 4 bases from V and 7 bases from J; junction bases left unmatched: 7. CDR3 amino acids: CASSRTSGRSEEQYF. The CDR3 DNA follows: TGTGCCAGTAGTAGGACTAGCGGGAGATCTGAAGAGCAGTACTTC.

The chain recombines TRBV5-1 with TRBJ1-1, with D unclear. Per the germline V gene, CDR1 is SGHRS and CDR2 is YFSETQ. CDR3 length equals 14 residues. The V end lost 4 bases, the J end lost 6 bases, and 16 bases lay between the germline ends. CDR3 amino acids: CASSPTTGVPEAFF. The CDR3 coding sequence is TGCGCCAGCAGCCCCACGACCGGAGTGCCTGAAGCTTTCTTT.

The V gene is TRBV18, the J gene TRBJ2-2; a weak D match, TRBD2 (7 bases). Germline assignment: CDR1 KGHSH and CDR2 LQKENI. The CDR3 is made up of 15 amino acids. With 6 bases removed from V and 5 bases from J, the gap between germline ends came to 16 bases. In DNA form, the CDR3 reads TGTGCCAGCTCCCGCGGAGGGGGACTAACCGGGGAGCTGTTTTTT. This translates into CASSRGGGLTGELFF.

The CDR3 protein is CSARTGKGYTF. DNA for the CDR3: TGCAGTGCCCGGACAGGGAAGGGCTACACCTTC. V gene TRBV20-1 combines with J gene TRBJ1-2; 8 bases fit TRBD1. Per germline, CDR1 DFQATT and CDR2 SNEGSKA (reference sequence). This CDR3 has 11 amino acids. V dropped 6 bases and J dropped 8; count of bases not matched to a gene: 5.

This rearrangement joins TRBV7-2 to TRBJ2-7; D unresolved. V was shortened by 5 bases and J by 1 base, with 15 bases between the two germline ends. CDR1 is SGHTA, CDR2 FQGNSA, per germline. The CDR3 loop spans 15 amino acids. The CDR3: CASSPAALGSYEQYF. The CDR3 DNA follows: TGTGCCAGCAGCCCGGCGGCTCTTGGGTCCTACGAGCAGTACTTC.

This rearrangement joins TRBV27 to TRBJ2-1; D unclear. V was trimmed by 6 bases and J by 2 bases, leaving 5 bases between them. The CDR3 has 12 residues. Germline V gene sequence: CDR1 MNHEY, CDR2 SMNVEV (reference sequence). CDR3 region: CASRAAYNEQFF. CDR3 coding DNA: TGTGCCAGCAGGGCGGCCTACAATGAGCAGTTCTTC.

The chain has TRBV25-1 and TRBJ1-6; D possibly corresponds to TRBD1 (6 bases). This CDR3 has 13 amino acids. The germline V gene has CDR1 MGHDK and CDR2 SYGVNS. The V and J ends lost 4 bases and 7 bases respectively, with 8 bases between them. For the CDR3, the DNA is TGTGCCAGCAGTGTACAGGGCAATTCACCCCTCCACTTT. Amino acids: CASSVQGNSPLHF.

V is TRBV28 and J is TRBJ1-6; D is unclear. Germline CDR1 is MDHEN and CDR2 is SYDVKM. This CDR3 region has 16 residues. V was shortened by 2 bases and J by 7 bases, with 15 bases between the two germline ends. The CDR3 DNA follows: TGTGCCAGCAGTTTAGTAGGAGACGGCTCGAATTCACCCCTCCACTTT. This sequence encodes CASSLVGDGSNSPLHF.